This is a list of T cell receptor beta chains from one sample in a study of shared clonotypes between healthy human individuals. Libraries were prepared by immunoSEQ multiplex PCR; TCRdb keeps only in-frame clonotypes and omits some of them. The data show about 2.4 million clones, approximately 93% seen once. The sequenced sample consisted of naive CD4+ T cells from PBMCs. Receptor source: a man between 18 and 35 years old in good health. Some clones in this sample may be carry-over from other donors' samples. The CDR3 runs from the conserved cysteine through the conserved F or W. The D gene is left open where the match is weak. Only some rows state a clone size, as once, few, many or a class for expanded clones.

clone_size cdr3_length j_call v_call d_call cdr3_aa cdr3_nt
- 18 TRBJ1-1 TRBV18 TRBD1 CASSHEPTGVRVNTEAFF TGTGCCAGCTCACATGAGCCAACAGGGGTGCGGGTGAACACTGAAGCTTTCTTT
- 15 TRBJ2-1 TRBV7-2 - CASSHQRVLGDEQFF TGTGCCAGCAGCCACCAGCGGGTACTCGGAGATGAGCAGTTCTTC
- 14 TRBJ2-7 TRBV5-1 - CASSLTADSYEQYF TGCGCCAGCAGCTTAACAGCGGACTCCTACGAGCAGTACTTC
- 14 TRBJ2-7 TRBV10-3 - CAISGSILAYEQYF TGTGCCATCAGTGGGTCGATATTGGCCTACGAGCAGTACTTC
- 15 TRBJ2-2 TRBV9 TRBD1 CASSPRTGRTGELFF TGTGCCAGCAGCCCCCGGACAGGGAGAACCGGGGAGCTGTTTTTT
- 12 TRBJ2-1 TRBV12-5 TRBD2 CASGLPGLEKFF TGTGCTAGTGGCCTGCCGGGACTAGAAAAGTTCTTC
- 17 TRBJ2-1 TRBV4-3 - CASSRAAGSPLYNEQFF TGCGCCAGCAGCCGGGCGGCGGGGTCCCCTCTATACAATGAGCAGTTCTTC
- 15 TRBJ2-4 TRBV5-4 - CASSPNRVGANIQYF TGTGCCAGCAGCCCGAACAGGGTAGGGGCAAACATTCAGTACTTC
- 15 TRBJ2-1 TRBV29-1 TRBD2 CSVARLAGGPYEQFF TGCAGCGTTGCCCGACTAGCGGGAGGGCCCTATGAGCAGTTCTTC
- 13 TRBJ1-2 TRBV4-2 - CASSRSTGYGYTF TGTGCCAGCAGCCGCTCTACGGGCTACGGCTACACCTTC
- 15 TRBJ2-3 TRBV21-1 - CASSKESFDTDTQYF TGTGCCAGCAGCAAAGAGTCATTCGACACAGATACGCAGTATTTT
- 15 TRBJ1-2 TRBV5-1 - CASSLGDSNPYGYTF TGCGCCAGCAGCTTGGGCGACAGCAACCCGTATGGCTACACCTTC
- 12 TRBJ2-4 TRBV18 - CASSVPDGLQYF TGTGCCAGCTCAGTTCCGGACGGCCTCCAGTACTTC
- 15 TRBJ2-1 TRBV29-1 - CSVGLLLGLDNEQFF TGCAGCGTTGGCCTTCTCCTAGGATTGGACAATGAGCAGTTCTTC
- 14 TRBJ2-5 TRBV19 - CASSERSPRETQYF TGTGCCAGTAGTGAAAGGTCCCCTAGGGAGACCCAGTACTTC
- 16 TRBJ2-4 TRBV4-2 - CASSPAGQAQKNIQYF TGTGCCAGCAGCCCAGCGGGACAGGCTCAAAAAAACATTCAGTACTTC
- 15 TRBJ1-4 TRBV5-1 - CASSRSQGEVEKLFF TGCGCCAGCAGTCGATCACAGGGAGAGGTCGAAAAACTGTTTTTT
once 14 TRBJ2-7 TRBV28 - CASSLKGSLYEQYF TGTGCCAGCAGTTTAAAGGGATCCCTTTACGAGCAGTACTTC
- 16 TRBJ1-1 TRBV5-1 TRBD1 CASSLDRGTGGSEAFF TGCGCCAGCAGCTTGGATCGTGGGACAGGGGGCTCTGAAGCTTTCTTT
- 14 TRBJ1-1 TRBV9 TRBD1 CASSVTGAGTEAFF TGTGCCAGCAGCGTTACAGGGGCTGGAACTGAAGCTTTCTTT
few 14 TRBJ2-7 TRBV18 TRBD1 CASSPGTVSYEQYF TGTGCCAGCTCCCCCGGGACAGTATCCTACGAGCAGTACTTC
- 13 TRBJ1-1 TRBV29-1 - CSVDGAMDTEAFF TGCAGCGTAGACGGGGCGATGGACACTGAAGCTTTCTTT
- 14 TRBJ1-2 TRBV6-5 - CASSYRRGNYGYTF TGTGCCAGCAGTTATCGCAGGGGTAACTATGGCTACACCTTC
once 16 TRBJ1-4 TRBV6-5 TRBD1 CASSSNQGATNEKLFF TGTGCCAGCAGTTCCAACCAGGGGGCAACTAATGAAAAACTGTTTTTT
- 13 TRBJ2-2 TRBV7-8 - CASSRQNTGELFF TGTGCCAGCAGCCGACAAAACACCGGGGAGCTGTTTTTT
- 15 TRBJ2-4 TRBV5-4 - CASSEGEGGKNIQYF TGTGCCAGCAGCGAGGGAGAGGGGGGCAAAAACATTCAGTACTTC
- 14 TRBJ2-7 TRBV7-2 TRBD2 CASSVSGRAYEQYF TGTGCCAGCAGCGTTAGCGGGAGGGCCTACGAGCAGTACTTC
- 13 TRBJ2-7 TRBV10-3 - CAISAAASYEQYF TGTGCCATCAGTGCTGCGGCCTCCTACGAGCAGTACTTC
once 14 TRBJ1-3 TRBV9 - CASSVRSSGNTIYF TGTGCCAGCAGCGTAAGAAGCTCTGGAAACACCATATATTTT
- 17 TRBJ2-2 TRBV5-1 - CASSFTGRTSSTGELFF TGCGCCAGCAGCTTCACTGGACGGACCTCGTCCACCGGGGAGCTGTTTTTT
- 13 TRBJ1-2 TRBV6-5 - CASRGQVPYGYTF TGTGCCAGCAGGGGACAAGTACCCTATGGCTACACCTTC
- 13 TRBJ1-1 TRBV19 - CASSNQLGTEAFF TGTGCCAGTAGTAACCAGCTAGGGACTGAAGCTTTCTTT
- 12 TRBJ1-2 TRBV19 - CASSTQRYGYTF TGTGCCAGTAGTACACAAAGGTATGGCTACACCTTC
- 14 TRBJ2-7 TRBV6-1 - CASSERHNTYEQYF TGTGCCAGCAGTGAACGTCACAATACTTACGAGCAGTACTTC
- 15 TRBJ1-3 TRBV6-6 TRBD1 CASSWGQGGGNTIYF TGTGCCAGCAGTTGGGGACAGGGGGGCGGAAACACCATATATTTT
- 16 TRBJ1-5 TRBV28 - CASSARDFYSNQPQHF TGTGCCAGCAGTGCCCGGGACTTTTATAGCAATCAGCCCCAGCATTTT
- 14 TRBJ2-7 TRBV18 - CASSPSTETYEQYF TGTGCCAGCTCACCCTCGACAGAAACCTACGAGCAGTACTTC
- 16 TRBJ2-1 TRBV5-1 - CASSLVGDGYNNEQFF TGCGCCAGCAGCTTAGTAGGGGACGGTTATAACAATGAGCAGTTCTTC
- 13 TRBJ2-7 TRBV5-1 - CASSAGGPYEQYF TGCGCCAGCAGCGCAGGAGGGCCCTACGAGCAGTACTTC
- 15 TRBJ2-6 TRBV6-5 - CASRPRAPGANVLTF TGTGCCAGCAGACCAAGGGCACCCGGGGCCAACGTCCTGACTTTC
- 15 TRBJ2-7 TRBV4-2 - CASSQGIRADYEQYF TGTGCCAGCAGCCAAGGAATCCGGGCCGACTACGAGCAGTACTTC
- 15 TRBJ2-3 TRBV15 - CATSRGSGGADTQYF TGTGCCACCAGCAGAGGATCAGGTGGTGCAGATACGCAGTATTTT
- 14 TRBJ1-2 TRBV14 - CASSQVTANYGYTF TGTGCCAGCAGCCAAGTTACAGCTAACTATGGCTACACCTTC
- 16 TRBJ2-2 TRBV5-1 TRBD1 CASSWGDRANTGELFF TGCGCCAGCAGCTGGGGAGACAGGGCAAACACCGGGGAGCTGTTTTTT
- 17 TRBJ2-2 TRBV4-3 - CASSPGGSRPQSGELFF TGCGCCAGCAGCCCTGGGGGTAGTAGGCCGCAGTCCGGGGAGCTGTTTTTT
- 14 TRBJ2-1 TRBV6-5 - CASGSGASYNEQFF TGTGCCAGCGGTTCAGGGGCATCCTACAATGAGCAGTTCTTC
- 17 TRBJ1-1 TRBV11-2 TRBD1 CASSLVQGVIRNTEAFF TGTGCCAGCAGCTTAGTCCAGGGGGTGATTAGAAACACTGAAGCTTTCTTT
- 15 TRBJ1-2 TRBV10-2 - CASSVVQENNYGYTF TGCGCCAGCAGTGTAGTACAGGAGAACAACTATGGCTACACCTTC
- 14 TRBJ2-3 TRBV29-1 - CSVGLDSNADTQYF TGCAGCGTTGGTCTAGACTCGAACGCAGATACGCAGTATTTT
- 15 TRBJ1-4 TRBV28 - CASSLKWDSREKLFF TGTGCCAGCAGTTTAAAGTGGGACTCGAGGGAAAAACTGTTTTTT
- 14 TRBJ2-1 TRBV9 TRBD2 CASSVSSGYNEQFF TGTGCCAGCAGCGTGTCTAGCGGATACAATGAGCAGTTCTTC
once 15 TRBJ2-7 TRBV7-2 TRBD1 CASSPMDRASYEQYF TGTGCCAGCAGCCCCATGGACAGGGCATCCTACGAGCAGTACTTC